This TCR beta chain stems from a study of T cell responses to AZD1222 COVID-19 vaccine. Whole-study results and caveats: Just a handful of people given AZD1222 tested seropositive at baseline. The study reported that nearly half of spike-specific TCRs target unmutated variant regions. The donor group comprised mostly white British people and more females; the analysis possibly underestimated clonal diversity.

Germline CDR1 is LNHDA and CDR2 is SQIVND (reference sequence). The CDR3 is made up of 15 amino acids. Trimming pared 3 bases from V and 2 bases from J, leaving 14 bases between. Comments on this clone: Its antigen remains unidentified.

Repertoires were generated with immunoSEQ multiplex PCR, while TCRdb's copy carries only in-frame clones and drops some. The sample holds around 140,000 clones, roughly 84% seen once. Second-dose intervals near 4 or 12 weeks were combined. The source material was peripheral blood, sampled 28 days after the second AZD1222 dose. This chain uses TRBV19 with TRBJ2-7; D is unclear. The TCR was taken from an adult who received the AZD1222 COVID-19 vaccine. CDR3: CASSMKHQAPYEQYF. The CDR3 DNA sequence: TGTGCCAGTAGTATGAAACACCAAGCCCCCTACGAGCAGTACTTC.